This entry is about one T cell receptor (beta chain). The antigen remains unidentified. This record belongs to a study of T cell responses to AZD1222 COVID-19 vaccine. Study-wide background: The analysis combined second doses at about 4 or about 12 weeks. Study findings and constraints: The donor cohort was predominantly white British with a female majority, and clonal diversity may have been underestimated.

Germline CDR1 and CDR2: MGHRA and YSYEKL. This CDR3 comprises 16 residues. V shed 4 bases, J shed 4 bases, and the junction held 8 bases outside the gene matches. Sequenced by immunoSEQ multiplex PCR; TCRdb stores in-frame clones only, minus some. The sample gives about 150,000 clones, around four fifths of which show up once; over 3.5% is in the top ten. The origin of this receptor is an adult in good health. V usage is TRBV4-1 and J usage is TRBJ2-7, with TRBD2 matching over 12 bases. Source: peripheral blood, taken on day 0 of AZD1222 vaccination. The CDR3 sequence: CASSLLTGTSGYEQYF. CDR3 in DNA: TGCGCCAGCAGCCTTCTAACCGGGACTAGCGGGTACGAGCAGTACTTC.